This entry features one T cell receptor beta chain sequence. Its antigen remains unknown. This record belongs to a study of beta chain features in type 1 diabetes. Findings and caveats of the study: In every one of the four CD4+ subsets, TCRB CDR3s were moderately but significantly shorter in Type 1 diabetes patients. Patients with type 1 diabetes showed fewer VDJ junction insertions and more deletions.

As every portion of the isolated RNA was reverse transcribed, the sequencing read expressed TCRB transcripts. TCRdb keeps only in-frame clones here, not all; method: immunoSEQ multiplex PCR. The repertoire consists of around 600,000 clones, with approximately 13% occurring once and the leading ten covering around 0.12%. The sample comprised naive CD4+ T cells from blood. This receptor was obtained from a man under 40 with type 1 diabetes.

The CDR3 coding sequence is TGTGCCAGCAGCTTAGTGTACGTGGCGAACGAGCAGTACTTC. It codes for CASSLVYVANEQYF. This rearrangement joins TRBV7-9 to TRBJ2-7; D gene ambiguous. V lost 1 base, J lost 5 bases, and 12 bases lay in between. The CDR3 sequence is 14 residues long. Germline CDR1 is SEHNR and CDR2 is FQNEAQ (reference sequence). The whole variable domain, filled in from reference TRBV7-9 and TRBJ2-7, reads DTGVSQNPRHKITKRGQNVTFRCDPISEHNRLYWYRQTLGQGPEFLTYFQNEAQLEKSRLLSDRFSAERPKGSFSTLEIQRTEQGDSAMYLCASSLVYVANEQYFGPGTRLTVT.